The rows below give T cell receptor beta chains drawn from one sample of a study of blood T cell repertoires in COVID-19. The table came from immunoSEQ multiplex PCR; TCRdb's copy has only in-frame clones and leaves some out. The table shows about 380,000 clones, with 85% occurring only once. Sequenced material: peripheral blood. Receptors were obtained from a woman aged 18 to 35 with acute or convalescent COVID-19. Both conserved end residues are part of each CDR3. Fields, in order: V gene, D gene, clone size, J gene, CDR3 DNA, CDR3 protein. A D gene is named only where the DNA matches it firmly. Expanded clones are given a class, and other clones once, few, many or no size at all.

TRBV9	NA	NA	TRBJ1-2	TGTGCCAGCAGCGTAATAGGTGGAGGATACGGCTACACCTTC	CASSVIGGGYGYTF
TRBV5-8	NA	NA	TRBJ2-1	TGTGCCAGCAGCTCGGGGGGCGCCTACAATGAGCAGTTCTTC	CASSSGGAYNEQFF
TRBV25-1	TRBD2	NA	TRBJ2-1	TGTGCCAGCACAAGGACTAGCGGGGGGGCCGGGTCCTACAATGAGCAGTTCTTC	CASTRTSGGAGSYNEQFF
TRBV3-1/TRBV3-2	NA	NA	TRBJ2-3	TGTGCCAGCAGACCGACAGGATCGACAGATACGCAGTATTTT	CASRPTGSTDTQYF
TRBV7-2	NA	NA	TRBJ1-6	TGTGCCAGCAGCTTCGGGGCCTATAATTCACCCCTCCACTTT	CASSFGAYNSPLHF
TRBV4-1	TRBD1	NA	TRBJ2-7	TGCGCCAGCAGCCGCACCCGGGACAGAGTCTGGGAGCAGTACTTC	CASSRTRDRVWEQYF
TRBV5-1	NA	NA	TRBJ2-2	TGCGCCAGCAGCTTGATAGCAACCGGGGAGCTGTTTTTT	CASSLIATGELFF
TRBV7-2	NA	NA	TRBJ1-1	TGTGCCAGCAGCTTAGAAGGGGACACTGAAGCTTTCTTT	CASSLEGDTEAFF
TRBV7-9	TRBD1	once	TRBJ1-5	TGTGCCAGCAGCTCGTCCAAGGGGGCAAATCAGCCCCAGCATTTT	CASSSSKGANQPQHF
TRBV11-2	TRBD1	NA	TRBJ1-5	TGTGCCAGCAGCGTGACAGGGGCGAGCAATCAGCCCCAGCATTTT	CASSVTGASNQPQHF
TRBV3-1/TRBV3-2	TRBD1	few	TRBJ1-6	TGTGCCAGCAGTACGGACAGGGAGAGTTCACCCCTCCACTTT	CASSTDRESSPLHF
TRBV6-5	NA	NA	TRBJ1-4	TGTGCCAGCAGCGGCGTCAGGGGTGAAAAACTGTTTTTT	CASSGVRGEKLFF
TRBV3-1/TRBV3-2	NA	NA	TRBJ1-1	TGTGCCAGCAGCCAAGGAGGCTGGACTGAAGCTTTCTTT	CASSQGGWTEAFF
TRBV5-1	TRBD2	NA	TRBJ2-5	TGCGCCAGCAGCGTGAGCGGGGTCCAAGAGACCCAGTACTTC	CASSVSGVQETQYF
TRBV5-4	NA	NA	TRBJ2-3	TGTGCCAGCAGCTCGGGGGATACGCAGTATTTT	CASSSGDTQYF
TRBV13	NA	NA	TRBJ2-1	TGTGCCAGCAGCCCCACCCGAGGCCTCTACAATGAGCAGTTCTTC	CASSPTRGLYNEQFF
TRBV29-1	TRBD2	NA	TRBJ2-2	TGCAGCGTTGAGTTGGTAGCGGGGGGTAACACCGGGGAGCTGTTTTTT	CSVELVAGGNTGELFF
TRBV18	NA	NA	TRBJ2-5	TGTGCCAGCTCATCACCGGGAGCGGAAGAGACCCAGTACTTC	CASSSPGAEETQYF
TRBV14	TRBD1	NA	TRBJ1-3	TGTGCCAGCAGCCACCTCAGGGACAGGGGCTCTGGAAACACCATATATTTT	CASSHLRDRGSGNTIYF
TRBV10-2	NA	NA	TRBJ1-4	TGCGCCAGCAGTGAGAGGGGGTATGAAAAACTGTTTTTT	CASSERGYEKLFF
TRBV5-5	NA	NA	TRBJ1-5	TGTGCCAGCAGCTTATCGCAGAGGGGGCAGCCCCAGCATTTT	CASSLSQRGQPQHF
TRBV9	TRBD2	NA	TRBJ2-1	TGTGCCAGCAGCCGCACATCCGGGACTAGCATCCCTGAGCAGTTCTTC	CASSRTSGTSIPEQFF
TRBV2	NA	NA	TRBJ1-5	TGTGCCAGCTCCATGGGGGGTAGCAATCAGCCCCAGCATTTT	CASSMGGSNQPQHF
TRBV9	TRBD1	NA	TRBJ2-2	TGTGCCAGCAGAGGTGGGACAGAGAACACCGGGGAGCTGTTTTTT	CASRGGTENTGELFF
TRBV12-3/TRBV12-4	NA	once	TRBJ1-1	TGTGCCAGCAGTCTCTGGAACACTGAAGCTTTCTTT	CASSLWNTEAFF
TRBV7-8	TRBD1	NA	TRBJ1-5	TGTGCCAGCAGCTGGGACAGCTCCAATCAGCCCCAGCATTTT	CASSWDSSNQPQHF
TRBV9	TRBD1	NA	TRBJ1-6	TGTGCCAGCAGCGTGGGACAGACCCATTCACCCCTCCACTTT	CASSVGQTHSPLHF
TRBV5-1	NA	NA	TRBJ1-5	TGCGCCAGCAGCTTGAGTTTAACGGGGCCCCAGCATTTT	CASSLSLTGPQHF
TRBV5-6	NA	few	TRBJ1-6	TGTGCCAGCAGCGCCGTTGGGGGAGGTTCGACACCCCTCCACTTT	CASSAVGGGSTPLHF
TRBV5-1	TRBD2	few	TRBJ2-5	TGCGCCAGCAGCTTCGGTTCCGCGGGAGAAGAGACCCAGTACTTC	CASSFGSAGEETQYF
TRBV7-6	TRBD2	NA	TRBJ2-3	TGTGCCAGCAGCTTAATAGCGGGGGGGACGATAGATACGCAGTATTTT	CASSLIAGGTIDTQYF
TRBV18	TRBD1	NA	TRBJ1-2	TGTGCCAGCTCACGACGGCAGGGGGCGTTAGCCTATGGCTACACCTTC	CASSRRQGALAYGYTF
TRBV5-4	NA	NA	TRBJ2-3	TGTGCCAGCAGCTTCCCCATCCTCGAGGGAGATACGCAGTATTTT	CASSFPILEGDTQYF
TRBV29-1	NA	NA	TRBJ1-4	TGCAGCGTTCAATCCGATAAGAGACTGTTTTTT	CSVQSDKRLFF
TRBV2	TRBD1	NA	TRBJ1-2	TGTGCCAGCAGTGTCTTCGGGACAGGGAAATACACCTTC	CASSVFGTGKYTF
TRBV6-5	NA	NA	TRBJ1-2	TGTGCCAGCAGTTACGGAATAACAGGGTATGGCTACACCTTC	CASSYGITGYGYTF
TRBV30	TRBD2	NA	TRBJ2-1	TGTGCCTGGAGTGCCGGGGGGGCAGCCTACAATGAGCAGTTCTTC	CAWSAGGAAYNEQFF
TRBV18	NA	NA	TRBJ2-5	TGTGCCAGCTCAGAGTCGAGGGTAGGGGAGACCCAGTACTTC	CASSESRVGETQYF
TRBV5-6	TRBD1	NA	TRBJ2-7	TGTGCCAGCAGCACCGGGACAGGCCGAATCTACGAGCAGTACTTC	CASSTGTGRIYEQYF
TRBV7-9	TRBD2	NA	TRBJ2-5	TGTGCCAGCAGCCAAAGCGGGGGCCAAGAGACCCAGTACTTC	CASSQSGGQETQYF
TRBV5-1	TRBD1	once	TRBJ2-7	TGCGCCAGCAGCTGGGGACAGGGGCTCTCCTACGAGCAGTACTTC	CASSWGQGLSYEQYF
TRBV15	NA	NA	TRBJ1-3	TGTGCCACCAGCAGAGATTATCCCTTGGGGCTCTCTGGAAACACCATATATTTT	CATSRDYPLGLSGNTIYF